What follows are 15 T cell receptor beta chains derived from one specimen sequenced in a study of T cell responses to AZD1222 COVID-19 vaccine. The repertoire was sequenced with immunoSEQ multiplex PCR; TCRdb's copy has only in-frame clones and lacks some. The repertoire holds under 140,000 clones, with about 88% as singletons. The input for sequencing was peripheral blood, taken on day 0 of AZD1222 vaccination. The source of these receptors is an adult in good health.

The genes are TRBV6-5 and TRBJ1-1; no firm D call. The CDR3 runs to 12 residues. The V gene's germline CDR1 is MNHEY and CDR2 SVGAGI. Trimming left V 5 bases short and J 4 bases short, with 8 bases between. The CDR3 protein is CASSRLSTEAFF. The CDR3 DNA sequence: TGTGCCAGCAGTAGGTTGAGCACTGAAGCTTTCTTT.

This clone was recorded once. This chain links TRBV5-4 with TRBJ1-2, with D perhaps matching TRBD1 (6 bases). CDR3 length equals 14 residues. The germline V and J ends were trimmed by 4 bases and 3 bases, with 13 bases remaining between them. Germline values: CDR1 SGHNT, CDR2 YYREEE (reference sequence). This CDR3 is CASSPGQIDYGYTF. The CDR3 region has the DNA TGTGCCAGCAGCCCAGGACAGATTGACTATGGCTACACCTTC.

The V call is TRBV24-1, the J call TRBJ2-3, with no clear D. Germline loops: CDR1 KGHDR, CDR2 SFDVKD. V was clipped by 9 bases and J by 1 base, with 13 bases between them. This CDR3 region has 14 residues. Here the CDR3 DNA reads TGTGCCACCTGCCCTCACGGCCGCACAGATACGCAGTATTTT. As protein: CATCPHGRTDTQYF.

The chain joins TRBV5-6 to TRBJ1-2; D might be TRBD1 (5 bases). Germline V lookup: CDR1 SGHDT, CDR2 YYEEEE. CDR3 length: 16 residues. Trimming left V 0 bases short and J 3 bases short, with 15 bases between. The CDR3, as DNA: TGTGCCAGCAGCTTGGCCGCGAGGGGCGAGGACTATGGCTACACCTTC. Residues: CASSLAARGEDYGYTF.

The rearrangement joins TRBV3-1 (or the pseudogene TRBV3-2) to TRBJ2-7; D is tentatively TRBD1 or TRBD2 (6 bases each). The V and J ends lost 4 bases and 0 bases respectively, with 10 bases between them. The CDR3 covers 14 residues. CDR1 and CDR2 (germline): LGHDT, YNNKEL (reference sequence). The CDR3 DNA sequence: TGTGCCAGCAGCCCAGGGGACTCCTCCTACGAGCAGTACTTC. Translation gives CASSPGDSSYEQYF.

The chain links TRBV5-1 to TRBJ2-1; tentatively, D is TRBD1 (6 bases). The V and J ends lost 4 bases and 10 bases respectively, with 18 bases between them. The CDR3 loop spans 14 amino acids. The germline gives CDR1 SGHRS, CDR2 YFSETQ. CDR3 sequence reads: CASSPDRSLGEQFF. The CDR3 DNA reads as TGCGCCAGCAGCCCCGACAGGAGCCTTGGGGAGCAGTTCTTC.

The V gene is TRBV5-6, the J gene TRBJ2-5; 7 positions match TRBD1. The germline CDR1 and CDR2 sequences are SGHDT and YYEEEE. V was clipped by 2 bases and J by 1 base; unmatched bases: 5. This CDR3 has 15 residues. The CDR3 region has the DNA TGTGCCAGCAGCTTTGGACGACAGGGCCAAGAGACCCAGTACTTC. The encoded protein is CASSFGRQGQETQYF.

The gene calls are TRBV23-1 and TRBJ2-7; possible D gene TRBD1, 5 bases. TRBV23-1 is noted as an ORF with a role that remains uncertain. Trimming pared 6 bases from V and 0 bases from J, leaving 12 bases between. There are 14 residues in the CDR3. CDR3 region: CASSTGPSSYEQYF. In nucleotides, the CDR3 is TGCGCCAGCAGCACAGGTCCCAGCTCCTACGAGCAGTACTTC.

This clone was recorded once. The V call is TRBV11-3, the J call TRBJ2-5; 8 nucleotides agree with TRBD1. The CDR3 extends over 14 amino acids. V was pared by 5 bases and J by 1 base, with 3 bases of the junction left unmatched. Germline CDR1 reads SGHNT; CDR2 reads YENEEA. The CDR3 here is CASSPTGGQETQYF. The CDR3 region has the DNA TGTGCCAGCAGCCCCACAGGGGGCCAAGAGACCCAGTACTTC.

This chain links TRBV5-5 with TRBJ2-3; D might be TRBD1 (5 bases). Germline CDR1 and CDR2: SGHKS and YYEKEE (reference sequence). The V gene lost 1 base and the J gene lost 2 bases, with 11 bases spanning the gap. This CDR3 is 15 amino acids long. The CDR3 region has the DNA TGTGCCAGCAGCTTGTTAGGACACAACACAGATACGCAGTATTTT. Translated: CASSLLGHNTDTQYF.

This rearrangement joins TRBV4-1 to TRBJ1-1, with no clear D. The V and J ends lost 1 base and 1 base respectively, with 10 bases between them. Germline V gene lookup returns CDR1 MGHRA and CDR2 YSYEKL. CDR3 length equals 15 residues. CDR3 DNA sequence: TGCGCCAGCAGCCAAGCGGGGTGGGGGAACACTGAAGCTTTCTTT. It yields the protein CASSQAGWGNTEAFF.

CDR3 loop: CASRSQTQAGAGYTF. CDR3 sequence (DNA): TGTGCCAGCAGAAGTCAAACACAGGCCGGGGCTGGCTACACCTTC. V usage is TRBV2 and J usage is TRBJ1-2; TRBD1 might be the D (5 bases). Trimming stripped 6 bases from V and 7 bases from J, with 21 bases between. The CDR3 spans 15 residues. From germline, CDR1 is SNHLY and CDR2 FYNNEI. Combining the CDR3 with reference TRBV2 and TRBJ1-2 gives the whole variable domain EPEVTQTPSHQVTQMGQEVILRCVPISNHLYFYWYRQILGQKVEFLVSFYNNEISEKSEIFDDQFSVERPDGSNFTLKIRSTKLEDSAMYFCASRSQTQAGAGYTFGSGTRLTVV.

This chain joins TRBV5-6 and TRBJ1-1, with D unclear. Per the germline V gene, CDR1 is SGHDT and CDR2 is YYEEEE. There are 13 residues in the CDR3. Trimming took off 5 bases at V and 3 bases at J, with 11 bases between the two ends. CDR3 region: CASSPDGDTEAFF. In nucleotides, the CDR3 is TGTGCCAGCAGTCCCGACGGTGACACTGAAGCTTTCTTT.

This clone appeared a few times. The rearrangement links TRBV4-1 to TRBJ2-7; weak D call: TRBD1 (6 bases). The germline V gene encodes CDR1 MGHRA and CDR2 YSYEKL. CDR3 length equals 14 residues. Trimming pared 0 bases from V and 3 bases from J, leaving 9 bases between. CDR3 DNA: TGCGCCAGCAGCCAAGACAGGGGTCGCTACGAGCAGTACTTC. It yields the protein CASSQDRGRYEQYF.

This clone occurred a few times. The gene calls are TRBV18 and TRBJ2-7; 7 nucleotides match TRBD1. Germline values: CDR1 KGHSH, CDR2 LQKENI. There are 14 residues in the CDR3. J was trimmed by 5 bases and V by 3 bases; bases with no gene match: 7. The CDR3 DNA sequence: TGTGCCAGCTCACCGCGGACAGGTAGCAACGAGCAGTACTTC. Its protein product is CASSPRTGSNEQYF.